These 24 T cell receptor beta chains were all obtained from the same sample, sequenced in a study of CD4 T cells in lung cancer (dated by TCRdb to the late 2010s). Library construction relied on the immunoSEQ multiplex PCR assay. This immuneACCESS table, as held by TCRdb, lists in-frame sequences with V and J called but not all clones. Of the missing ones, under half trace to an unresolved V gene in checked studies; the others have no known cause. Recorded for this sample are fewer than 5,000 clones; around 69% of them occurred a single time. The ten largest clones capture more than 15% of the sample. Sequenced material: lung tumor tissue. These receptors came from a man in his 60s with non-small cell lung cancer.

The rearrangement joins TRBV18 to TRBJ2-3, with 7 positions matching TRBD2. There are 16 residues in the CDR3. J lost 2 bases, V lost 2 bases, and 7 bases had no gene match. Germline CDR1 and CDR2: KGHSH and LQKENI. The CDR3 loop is CASSPITGGTTDTQYF. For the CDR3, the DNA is TGTGCCAGCTCACCAATCACGGGAGGCACCACAGATACGCAGTATTTT.

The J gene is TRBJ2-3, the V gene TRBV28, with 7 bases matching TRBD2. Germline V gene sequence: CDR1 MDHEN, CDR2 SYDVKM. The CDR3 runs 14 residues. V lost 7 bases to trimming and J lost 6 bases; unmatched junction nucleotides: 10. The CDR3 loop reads CASTLAGVSDTQYF. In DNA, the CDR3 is TGTGCCAGCACCCTCGCGGGGGTGTCGGATACGCAGTATTTT.

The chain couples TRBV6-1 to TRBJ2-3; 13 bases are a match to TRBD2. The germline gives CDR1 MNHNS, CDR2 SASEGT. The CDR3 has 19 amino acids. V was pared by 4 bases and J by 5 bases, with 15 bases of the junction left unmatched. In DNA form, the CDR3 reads TGTGCCAGCAGTGGAAGGGGACTAGCGGGACCCTTAGGGCAAGATACGCAGTATTTT. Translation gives CASSGRGLAGPLGQDTQYF.

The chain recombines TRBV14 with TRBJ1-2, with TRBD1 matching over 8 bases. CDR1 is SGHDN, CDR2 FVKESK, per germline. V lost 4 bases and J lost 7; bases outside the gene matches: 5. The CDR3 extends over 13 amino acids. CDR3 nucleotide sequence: TGTGCCAGCAGCCGCAGGGGGCCTATTGGCTACACCTTC. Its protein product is CASSRRGPIGYTF.

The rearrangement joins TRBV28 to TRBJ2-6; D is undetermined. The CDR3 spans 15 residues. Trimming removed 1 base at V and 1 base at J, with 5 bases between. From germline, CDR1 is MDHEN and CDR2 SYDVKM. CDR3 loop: CASSLSRSGANVLTF. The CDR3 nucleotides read TGTGCCAGCAGTTTATCCAGGTCTGGGGCCAACGTCCTGACTTTC.

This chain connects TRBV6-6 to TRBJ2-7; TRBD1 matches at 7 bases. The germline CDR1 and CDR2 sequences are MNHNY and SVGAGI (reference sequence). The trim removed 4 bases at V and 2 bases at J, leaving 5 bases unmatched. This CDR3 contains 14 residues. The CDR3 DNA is TGTGCCAGCAGTTTGGGACAGTCTCCCTACGAGCAGTACTTC. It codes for CASSLGQSPYEQYF.

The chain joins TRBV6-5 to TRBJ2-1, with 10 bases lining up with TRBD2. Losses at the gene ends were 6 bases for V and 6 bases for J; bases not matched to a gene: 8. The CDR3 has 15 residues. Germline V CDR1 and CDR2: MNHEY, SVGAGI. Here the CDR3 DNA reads TGTGCCAGCAGACCCGCTCTAGCGGGAGCCAATGAGCAGTTCTTC. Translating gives CASRPALAGANEQFF.

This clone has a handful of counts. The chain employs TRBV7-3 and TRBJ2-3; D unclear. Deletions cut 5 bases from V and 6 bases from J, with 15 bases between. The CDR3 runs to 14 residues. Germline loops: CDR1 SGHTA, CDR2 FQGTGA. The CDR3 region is CASSPKAARDTQYF. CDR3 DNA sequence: TGTGCCAGCAGCCCAAAAGCAGCTAGGGATACGCAGTATTTT.

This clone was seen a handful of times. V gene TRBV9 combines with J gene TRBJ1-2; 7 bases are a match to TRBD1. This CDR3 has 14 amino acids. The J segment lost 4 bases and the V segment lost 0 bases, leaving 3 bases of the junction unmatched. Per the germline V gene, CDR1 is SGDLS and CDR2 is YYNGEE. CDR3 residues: CASSVGGTVYGYTF. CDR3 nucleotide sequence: TGTGCCAGCAGCGTAGGGGGGACAGTCTATGGCTACACCTTC.

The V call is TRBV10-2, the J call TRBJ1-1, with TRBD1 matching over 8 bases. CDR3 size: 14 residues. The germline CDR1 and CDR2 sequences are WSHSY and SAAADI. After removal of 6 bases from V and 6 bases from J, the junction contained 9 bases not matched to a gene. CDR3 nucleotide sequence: TGCGCCAGCAGACTCGGACAGGGATGGTCTGAAGCTTTCTTT. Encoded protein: CASRLGQGWSEAFF.

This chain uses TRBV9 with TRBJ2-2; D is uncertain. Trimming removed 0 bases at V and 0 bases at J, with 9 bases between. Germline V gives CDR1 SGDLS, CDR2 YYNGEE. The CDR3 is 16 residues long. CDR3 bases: TGTGCCAGCAGCGTAGATCCATCCCCGAACACCGGGGAGCTGTTTTTT. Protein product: CASSVDPSPNTGELFF.

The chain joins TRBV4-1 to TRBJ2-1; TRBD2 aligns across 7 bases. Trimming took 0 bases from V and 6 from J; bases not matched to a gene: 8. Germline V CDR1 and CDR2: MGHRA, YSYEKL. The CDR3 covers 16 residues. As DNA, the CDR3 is TGCGCCAGCAGCCAAGATGTGGCGGGAGCGGGCAATGAGCAGTTCTTC. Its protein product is CASSQDVAGAGNEQFF.

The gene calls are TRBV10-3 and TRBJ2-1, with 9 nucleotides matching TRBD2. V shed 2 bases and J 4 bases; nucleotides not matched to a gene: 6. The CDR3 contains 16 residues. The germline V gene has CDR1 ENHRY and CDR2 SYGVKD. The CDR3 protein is CAISERGAGGYNEQFF. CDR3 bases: TGTGCCATCAGTGAGAGGGGAGCGGGAGGTTACAATGAGCAGTTCTTC.

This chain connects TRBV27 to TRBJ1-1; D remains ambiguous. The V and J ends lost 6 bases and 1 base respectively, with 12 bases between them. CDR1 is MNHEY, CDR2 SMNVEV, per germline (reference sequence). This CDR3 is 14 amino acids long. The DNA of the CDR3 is TGTGCCAGCAGCTTCGCCCGGGAGAACACTGAAGCTTTCTTT. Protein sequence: CASSFARENTEAFF.

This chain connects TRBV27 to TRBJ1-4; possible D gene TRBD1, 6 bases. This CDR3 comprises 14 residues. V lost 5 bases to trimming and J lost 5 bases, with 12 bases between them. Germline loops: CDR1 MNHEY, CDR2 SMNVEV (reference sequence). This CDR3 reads CASSPQGSNEKLFF. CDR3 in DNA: TGTGCCAGCAGTCCACAGGGCTCAAATGAAAAACTGTTTTTT.

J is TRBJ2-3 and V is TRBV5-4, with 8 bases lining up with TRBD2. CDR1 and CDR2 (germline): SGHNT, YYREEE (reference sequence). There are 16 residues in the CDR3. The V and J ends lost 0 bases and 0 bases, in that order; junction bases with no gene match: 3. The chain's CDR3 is CASSLGLAGSTDTQYF. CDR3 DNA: TGTGCCAGCAGCTTGGGGCTAGCGGGTAGCACAGATACGCAGTATTTT.

The CDR3 region has the DNA TGTGCCAGCAGTTTATATCGCCTAGCGGGAAGGGGAGAGACCCAGTACTTC. This codes for CASSLYRLAGRGETQYF. The V and J genes are TRBV27 and TRBJ2-5; the match to TRBD2 covers 9 bases. Unmatched junction bases numbered 10, after V lost 1 base and J lost 4 bases. Germline CDR1 MNHEY, CDR2 SMNVEV (reference sequence). This CDR3 comprises 17 residues.

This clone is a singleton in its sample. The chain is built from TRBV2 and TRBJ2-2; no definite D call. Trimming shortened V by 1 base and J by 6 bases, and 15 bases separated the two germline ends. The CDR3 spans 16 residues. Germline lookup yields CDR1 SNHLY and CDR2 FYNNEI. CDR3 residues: CASSEEAIGGAGELFF. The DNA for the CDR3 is TGTGCCAGCAGTGAAGAGGCGATAGGCGGCGCCGGGGAGCTGTTTTTT.

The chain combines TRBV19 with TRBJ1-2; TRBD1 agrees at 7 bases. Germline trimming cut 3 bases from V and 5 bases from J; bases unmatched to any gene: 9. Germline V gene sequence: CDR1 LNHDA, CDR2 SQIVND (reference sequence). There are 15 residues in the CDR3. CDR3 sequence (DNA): TGTGCCAGTAGTATTCGCATGGACAGGAGATATGGCTACACCTTC. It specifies CASSIRMDRRYGYTF.

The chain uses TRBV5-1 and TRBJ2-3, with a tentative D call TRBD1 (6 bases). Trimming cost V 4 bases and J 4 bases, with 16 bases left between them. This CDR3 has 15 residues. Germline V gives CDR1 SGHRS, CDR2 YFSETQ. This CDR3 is CASSKQQGRADTQYF. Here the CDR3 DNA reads TGCGCCAGCAGCAAACAACAGGGTAGGGCAGATACGCAGTATTTT.

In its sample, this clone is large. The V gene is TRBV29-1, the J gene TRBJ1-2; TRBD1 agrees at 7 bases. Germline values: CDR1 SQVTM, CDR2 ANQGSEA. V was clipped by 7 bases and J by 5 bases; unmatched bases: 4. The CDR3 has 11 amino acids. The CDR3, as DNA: TGCAGCGCCGGACAGGCTTATGGCTACACCTTC. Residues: CSAGQAYGYTF.

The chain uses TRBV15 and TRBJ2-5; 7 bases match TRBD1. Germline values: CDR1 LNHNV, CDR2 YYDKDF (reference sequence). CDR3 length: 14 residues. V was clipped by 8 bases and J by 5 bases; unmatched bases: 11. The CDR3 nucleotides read TGTGCCACCTCCCGGTTAGGGGGCTCGGAGACCCAGTACTTC. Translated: CATSRLGGSETQYF.

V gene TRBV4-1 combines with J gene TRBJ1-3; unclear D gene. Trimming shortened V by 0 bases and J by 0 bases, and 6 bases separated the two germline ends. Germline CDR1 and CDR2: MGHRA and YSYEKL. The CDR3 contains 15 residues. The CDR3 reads CASSQDEASGNTIYF. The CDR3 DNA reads TGCGCCAGCAGCCAAGATGAAGCCTCTGGAAACACCATATATTTT.

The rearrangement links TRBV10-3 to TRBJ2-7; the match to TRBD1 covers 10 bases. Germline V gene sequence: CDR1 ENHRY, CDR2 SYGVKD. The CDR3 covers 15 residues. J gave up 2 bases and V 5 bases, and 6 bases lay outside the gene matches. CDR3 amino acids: CAISSPGQGTYEQYV. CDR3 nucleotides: TGTGCCATCAGTTCCCCGGGACAGGGGACCTACGAGCAGTACGTC.